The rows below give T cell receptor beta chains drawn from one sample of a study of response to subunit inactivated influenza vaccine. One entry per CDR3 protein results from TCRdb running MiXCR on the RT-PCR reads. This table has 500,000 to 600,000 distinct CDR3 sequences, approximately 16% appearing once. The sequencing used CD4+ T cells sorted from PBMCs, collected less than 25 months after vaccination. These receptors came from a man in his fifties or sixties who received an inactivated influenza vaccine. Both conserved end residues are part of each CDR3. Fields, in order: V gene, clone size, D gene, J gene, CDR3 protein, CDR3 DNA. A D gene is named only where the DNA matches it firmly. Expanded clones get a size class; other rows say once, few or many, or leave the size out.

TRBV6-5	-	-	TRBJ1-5	CASSYPIHSQFAQPQHF	TGTGCCAGCAGTTACCCGATTCATTCACAGTTTGCCCAGCCCCAGCATTTT
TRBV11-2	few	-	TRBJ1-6	CASSLSRNSPLHF	TGTGCCAGCAGCTTAAGTAGAAATTCACCCCTCCACTTT
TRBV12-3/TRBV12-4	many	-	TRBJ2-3	CASSSVAVSTDTQYF	TGTGCCAGCAGTTCAGTAGCGGTTAGCACAGATACGCAGTATTTT
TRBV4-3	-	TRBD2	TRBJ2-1	CASSHGTSGYNEQFF	TGCGCCAGCAGCCACGGGACTAGCGGGTACAATGAGCAGTTCTTC
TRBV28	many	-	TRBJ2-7	CASSFRLDSLSYEQYF	TGTGCCAGCAGTTTTCGACTGGACAGTCTGTCCTACGAGCAGTACTTC
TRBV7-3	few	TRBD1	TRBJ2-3	CASSLQGHTDTQYF	TGTGCCAGCAGCCTACAGGGGCACACAGATACGCAGTATTTT
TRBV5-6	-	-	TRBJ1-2	CASSLDGGANLFYGYTF	TGTGCCAGCAGCTTGGATGGAGGGGCAAACCTTTTCTATGGCTACACCTTC
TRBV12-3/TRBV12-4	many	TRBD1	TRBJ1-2	CASRGLRDRGRSGYTF	TGTGCCAGCAGGGGGCTACGGGACAGGGGAAGGAGTGGCTACACCTTC
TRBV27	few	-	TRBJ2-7	CASSLRVGAVGGEQYF	TGTGCCAGCAGTTTAAGGGTGGGGGCTGTGGGCGGCGAGCAGTACTTC
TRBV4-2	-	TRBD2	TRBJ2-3	CASSQDKIAGGPPDTQYF	TGTGCCAGCAGCCAAGATAAGATAGCGGGAGGGCCGCCAGATACGCAGTATTTT
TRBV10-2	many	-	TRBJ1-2	CASTLLFGVGYGYTF	TGCGCCAGCACCCTCCTCTTCGGGGTGGGCTATGGCTACACCTTC
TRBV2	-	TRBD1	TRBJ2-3	CASSDQDRGASTDTQYF	TGTGCCAGCAGTGACCAGGACAGGGGGGCAAGCACAGATACGCAGTATTTT
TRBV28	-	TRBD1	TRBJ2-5	CASSLLRDRRPWETQYF	TGTGCCAGCAGTTTGCTTAGGGACAGGCGCCCTTGGGAGACCCAGTACTTC
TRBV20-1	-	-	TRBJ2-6	CSARKGRGGPGANVLTF	TGCAGTGCTAGAAAGGGACGAGGAGGTCCTGGGGCCAACGTCCTGACTTTC
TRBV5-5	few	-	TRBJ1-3	CASSFGRDRRNSGNTIYF	TGTGCCAGCAGCTTCGGGAGGGATCGGCGGAACTCTGGAAACACCATATATTTT
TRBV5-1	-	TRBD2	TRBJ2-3	CASSLWTSGASTDTQYF	TGCGCCAGCAGCTTATGGACTAGCGGGGCCAGCACAGATACGCAGTATTTT
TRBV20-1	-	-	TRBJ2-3	CSARKQGTDTQYF	TGCAGTGCTAGAAAACAGGGCACAGATACGCAGTATTTT
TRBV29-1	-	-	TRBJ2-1	CSVQREGREQFF	TGCAGCGTTCAACGGGAAGGTCGTGAGCAGTTCTTC
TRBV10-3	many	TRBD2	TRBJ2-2	CAISGLAGGDTGELFF	TGTGCCATCAGTGGTCTAGCGGGGGGTGACACCGGGGAGCTGTTTTTT
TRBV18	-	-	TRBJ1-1	CASSPPTGTTEAFF	TGTGCCAGCTCACCACCAACAGGGACCACTGAAGCTTTCTTT
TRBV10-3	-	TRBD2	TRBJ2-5	CAISGLAGVGETQYF	TGTGCCATCAGCGGACTAGCGGGAGTAGGAGAGACCCAGTACTTC
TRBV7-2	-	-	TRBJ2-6	CASRKTRGANVLTF	TGTGCCAGCCGAAAAACGCGAGGGGCCAACGTCCTGACTTTC
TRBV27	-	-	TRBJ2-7	CASSRVGYEQYF	TGTGCCAGCAGTCGTGTGGGGTACGAGCAGTACTTC
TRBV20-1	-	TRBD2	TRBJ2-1	CSASRLAGRNNEQFF	TGCAGTGCAAGCCGGCTAGCGGGGCGGAACAATGAGCAGTTCTTC
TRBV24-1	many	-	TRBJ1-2	CATSTEMLDYGYTF	TGTGCCACCTCCACAGAGATGCTCGACTATGGCTACACCTTC
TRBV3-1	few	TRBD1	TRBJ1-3	CASSPQTGLSGNTIYF	TGTGCCAGCAGCCCCCAGACAGGGCTCTCTGGAAACACCATATATTTT
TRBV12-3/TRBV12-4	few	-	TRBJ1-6	CASSVNRAASYNSPLHF	TGTGCCAGCAGTGTCAACAGGGCGGCCTCCTATAATTCACCCCTCCACTTT